Included here is one T cell receptor (beta chain) sequence, with context. Germline V gene sequence: CDR1 SGHTA, CDR2 FQGNSA. CDR3 length equals 18 residues. After removal of 0 bases from V and 5 bases from J, the junction contained 13 bases not matched to a gene. Original processing methods: Amplifying reference gene primers gave estimates of nucleated cell counts. The method was immunoSEQ multiplex PCR; TCRdb's version includes in-frame clones alone and lacks a portion of them. D and trimming were read from the DNA, whereas the V and J calls and clone size are those reported in that table. Of around 70,000 clones listed, around nine tenths are singletons. This sample is part of a study of blood T cell repertoires in COVID-19. Study background: Acute-phase and convalescent COVID-19 samples originated in the United States, Italy and Spain. The analysed material was cDNA or gDNA that came from T cells, B-cell-depleted T cells, or PBMCs.

The clonotype originates from a woman aged 80 or over with active or convalescent COVID-19. The sample was peripheral blood. V gene TRBV7-2 combines with J gene TRBJ2-5; 9 bases line up with TRBD2. CDR3 region: CASSLALGSGSPGETQYF. CDR3 coding DNA: TGTGCCAGCAGCTTAGCGCTCGGTAGCGGGAGTCCGGGGGAGACCCAGTACTTC. Full variable domain (missing parts from reference TRBV7-2 and TRBJ2-5): GAGVSQSPSNKVTEKGKDVELRCDPISGHTALYWYRQSLGQGLEFLIYFQGNSAPDKSGLPSDRFSAERTGGSVSTLTIQRTQQEDSAVYLCASSLALGSGSPGETQYFGPGTRLLVL.